This T cell receptor (beta chain) is drawn from a study of shared clonotypes between healthy human individuals. Study results and caveats: Rarefaction analysis demonstrated incomplete sorted-subset sequencing notwithstanding large depth.

Libraries were prepared by immunoSEQ multiplex PCR; TCRdb keeps only in-frame clonotypes and omits some of them. This table holds hundreds of thousands of clones, roughly 70% found once. Turning to this clone: Its antigen remains unknown.

Between the trimmed V and J ends, which lost 0 bases and 6 bases, there was a span of 10 bases. The CDR3 has 14 residues. Germline V gene lookup returns CDR1 SGDLS and CDR2 YYNGEE. Sequences were obtained from memory CD4+ T cells sorted from blood. Specified subset: CD45RA-negative fraction. The clonotype was recovered from a woman in her twenties or thirties in good health. The V gene is TRBV9, the J gene TRBJ2-1, with TRBD2 as a possible D gene (5 bases). CDR3 loop: CASSVGGSGNEQFF. The CDR3 bases are TGTGCCAGCAGCGTAGGAGGGAGTGGCAATGAGCAGTTCTTC. The variable domain in full, with the rest retrieved from reference TRBV9 and TRBJ2-1, is DSGVTQTPKHLITATGQRVTLRCSPRSGDLSVYWYQQSLDQGLQFLIQYYNGEERAKGNILERFSAQQFPDLHSELNLSSLELGDSALYFCASSVGGSGNEQFFGPGTRLTVL.